A selection of T cell receptor beta chains follows, all from one sample in a study of blood T cells in healthy people across ages. TCRdb processed the 5' RACE reads anew with MiXCR; each CDR3 protein has one entry. The sample gives approximately 900,000 distinct CDR3 sequences, 40% to 60% of which show up once; roughly 12% is in the top ten. The material sequenced was blood. Every receptor here comes from a man aged 25-45 years in good health. The CDR3 runs from the conserved cysteine through the conserved F or W. The D gene is left open where the match is weak. Size tells how often a clone was seen (once, few, many) or the class of an expanded clone, and some rows leave it out.

TRBJ2-7	TRBD1	few	TRBV20-1	TGCAGTGCTAGGGACAGGAGGAGCTCCTACGAGCAGTACTTC	CSARDRRSSYEQYF
TRBJ2-7	TRBD2	NA	TRBV29-1	TGCAGCGTTGGAGGACTAGGGGATTCCGAGCAGTACTTC	CSVGGLGDSEQYF
TRBJ1-6	NA	NA	TRBV5-1	TGCGCCAGCAGCTTGGAAGGCGACTCCTATTCACCCCTCCACTTT	CASSLEGDSYSPLHF
TRBJ1-5	NA	NA	TRBV7-2	TGTGCCAGCAGCGGGGGGACCCTTGGAGGTCAGCCCCAGCATTTT	CASSGGTLGGQPQHF
TRBJ1-4	NA	few	TRBV7-9	TGTGCCAGCAGCTCACGGGGGAGGGCGGAGGAAGAAAAACTGTTTTTT	CASSSRGRAEEEKLFF
TRBJ1-4	TRBD1	NA	TRBV12-3/TRBV12-4	TGTGCCAGCAGTTACCGGGACAGGGGTCCCTATGGCGGTGGAAAACTGTTTTTT	CASSYRDRGPYGGGKLFF
TRBJ1-2	TRBD1	NA	TRBV6-2/TRBV6-3	TGTGCCAGCAGTTACGATCGTGGGGACAGGGGGCGCGGCTGCACCTTC	CASSYDRGDRGRGCTF
TRBJ2-1	NA	few	TRBV7-6	TGTGCCAGCAGCTTAAAGGACAGTCAGTTCTTC	CASSLKDSQFF
TRBJ2-3	NA	once	TRBV9	TGTGCCAGCAGCGTAGCCCAGCGGAGTGACACAGATACGCAGTATTTT	CASSVAQRSDTDTQYF
TRBJ2-5	NA	NA	TRBV6-2/TRBV6-3	TGTGCCAGCAGTTGGACCTCCGGCAAGCAAGAGACCCAGTACTTC	CASSWTSGKQETQYF
TRBJ2-1	TRBD2	NA	TRBV27	TGTGCCAGCAGTACCTTTATACCACTAGCGGGTTTGCCCTACAATGAGCAGTTCTTC	CASSTFIPLAGLPYNEQFF
TRBJ1-2	NA	NA	TRBV20-1	TGCAGTCAGAAGCGGGCAGGGTATAACTATGGCTACACCTTC	CSQKRAGYNYGYTF
TRBJ1-6	NA	NA	TRBV20-1	TGCAGTGCAAGTCGGGGTCTCGGTTCACCCCTCCACTTT	CSASRGLGSPLHF
TRBJ2-1	NA	NA	TRBV10-3	TGTGCCATCAGCGAGGAAGGGTACAGTGAGCAGTTCTTC	CAISEEGYSEQFF
TRBJ2-1	NA	few	TRBV5-1	TGCGCCAGCAGCTTGGAAGGGGGAACATTGGAGTTCTTC	CASSLEGGTLEFF
TRBJ1-6	NA	few	TRBV13	TGTGCCAGCAGCTTTGGGCAGGGCACCTATAATTCACCCCTCCACTTT	CASSFGQGTYNSPLHF
TRBJ1-2	NA	many	TRBV18	TGTGCCAGCTCAGCTAACGGTGGGGAGGCGGATGGCTACACCTTC	CASSANGGEADGYTF
TRBJ1-6	NA	NA	TRBV20-1	TGCAGTGCTAGACCAAGAAGCAGGGCCATTGCTTCACCCCTCCACTTT	CSARPRSRAIASPLHF
TRBJ2-7	NA	few	TRBV14	TGTGCCAGCAGCCAGGACAGATATACCTACGAGCAGTACTTC	CASSQDRYTYEQYF
TRBJ2-7	NA	NA	TRBV11-1	TGTGCCAGCAGCCTCAACCTAGGCGAGCAGTACTTC	CASSLNLGEQYF
TRBJ2-7	TRBD1	NA	TRBV6-5	TGTGCCAGCAGTTACGCGGGGACAGGGAGGTACGAGCAGTACTTC	CASSYAGTGRYEQYF
TRBJ2-3	NA	few	TRBV4-1	TGCGCCAGCAGCCAAGGGACCTCAGGAGGGGATACGCAGTATTTT	CASSQGTSGGDTQYF
TRBJ2-7	TRBD1	NA	TRBV7-9	TGTGCCAGCAGCCCAGAACAGGGGGACTTATTTTCCTACGAGCAGTACTTC	CASSPEQGDLFSYEQYF
TRBJ1-5	NA	few	TRBV5-1	TGCGCCAGCAGCTTGGCAGGGAAGAGCAATCAGCCCCAGCATTTT	CASSLAGKSNQPQHF
TRBJ1-6	TRBD1	many	TRBV3-1	TGTGCCAGCAGAGCAGGGGGCGCAAATTCACCCCTCCACTTT	CASRAGGANSPLHF
TRBJ2-5	NA	NA	TRBV24-1	TGTGCCACCAGTGACAGGCTGGAAGAGACCCAGTACTTC	CATSDRLEETQYF
TRBJ2-1	NA	NA	TRBV20-1	TGCAGTGCTAGAGATATCACTAGCTCCTACAATGGGCAGTTCTTC	CSARDITSSYNGQFF
TRBJ1-6	TRBD1	NA	TRBV7-9	TGTGCCAGCAGCACGTCCCGGGACAGGCGAGGGACCTATAATTCACCCCTCCACTTT	CASSTSRDRRGTYNSPLHF
TRBJ1-3	NA	many	TRBV20-1	TGCAGTGCTCCCAATGGGGGCGATGGAAACACCATATATTTT	CSAPNGGDGNTIYF
TRBJ1-2	NA	once	TRBV7-9	TGTGCCAGCGTCAAGGTTTTCACTCCTAACTATGGCTACACCTTC	CASVKVFTPNYGYTF
TRBJ2-1	NA	few	TRBV20-1	TGCAGTGCTAGAGCAGCACAGCAGTTCTTC	CSARAAQQFF
TRBJ2-7	TRBD2	many	TRBV7-9	TGTGCCAGCAGCTTAGCGGCGGGAGAGCGGAGAGAGCAGTACTTC	CASSLAAGERREQYF
TRBJ2-3	NA	few	TRBV20-1	TGCAGTGCTAGGGGGACATTATTCACAGATACGCAGTATTTT	CSARGTLFTDTQYF
TRBJ2-7	TRBD1	NA	TRBV29-1	TGCAGCGGAACAGGGGGAAGCGAGCAGTACTTC	CSGTGGSEQYF
TRBJ2-5	TRBD1	NA	TRBV7-9	TGTGCCAGCAGCGCGGACAGGGCATACCAAGAGACCCAGTACTTC	CASSADRAYQETQYF
TRBJ2-5	NA	NA	TRBV5-1	TGCGCCAGCAGCTTAAGAAGTAGGGGGATGGATGGTGAGCAGTACTTC	CASSLRSRGMDGEQYF
TRBJ2-3	NA	NA	TRBV15	TGTGCCACCAGTCCGGAAAGGGGTGGGGCAGATACGCAGTATTTT	CATSPERGGADTQYF